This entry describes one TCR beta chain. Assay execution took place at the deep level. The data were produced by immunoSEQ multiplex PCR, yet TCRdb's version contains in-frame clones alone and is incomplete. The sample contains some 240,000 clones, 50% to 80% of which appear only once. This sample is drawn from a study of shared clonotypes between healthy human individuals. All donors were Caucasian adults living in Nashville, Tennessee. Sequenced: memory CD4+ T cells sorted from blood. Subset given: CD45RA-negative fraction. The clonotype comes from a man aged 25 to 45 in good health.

The CDR3 sequence is CASSLSSYEQYF. As DNA, the CDR3 is TGTGCCAGCAGCTTGTCTTCCTACGAGCAGTACTTC. The V and J genes are TRBV7-2 and TRBJ2-7; D ambiguous. CDR1 is SGHTA and CDR2 is FQGNSA in the germline V gene. V was clipped by 3 bases and J by 1 base, with 4 bases between them. CDR3 length equals 12 residues.